Below, 13 T cell receptor beta chains from the same sample are listed, as sequenced in a study of molecular identifiers for immune sequencing clone quantification. A single record per CDR3 protein comes from TCRdb applying MiXCR to the PCR reads. The repertoire has about 36,000 distinct CDR3 sequences, around a sixth of them found once; the top ten carry approximately 7.1%. Sequences were obtained from naive CD8+ T cells from blood, with Jurkat cell RNA spiked in. This sample's subset: FACS-sorted CD8+CD4-CCR7+CD45RA+ naive T cells. Receptors were obtained from a human donor in good health. Some libraries in this study had Jurkat cell RNA spiked in.

This clonotype was detected a few times. V gene TRBV24-1 combines with J gene TRBJ2-1; D gene uncertain. Germline loops: CDR1 KGHDR, CDR2 SFDVKD. The CDR3 length is 13 residues. V gave up 3 bases and J gave up 4 bases, with 6 bases separating them. The CDR3 sequence: CATSDEPYNEQFF. The DNA for the CDR3 is TGTGCCACCAGTGATGAACCTTACAATGAGCAGTTCTTC.

There are a few counts of this clonotype. This sequence joins TRBV4-1 and TRBJ2-7; maybe TRBD2 (5 bases). Trimming left V 1 base short and J 3 bases short, with 10 bases between. The CDR3 has 14 amino acids. Germline values: CDR1 MGHRA, CDR2 YSYEKL. CDR3 nucleotides: TGCGCCAGCAGCCAAGTCCGGGGAAACTACGAGCAGTACTTC. It translates to CASSQVRGNYEQYF.

This clonotype has a count of ten or more. The rearrangement links TRBV7-9 to TRBJ2-7; D unresolved. The germline V and J ends were trimmed by 1 base and 7 bases, with 8 bases remaining between them. CDR3 length: 12 residues. The germline gives CDR1 SEHNR, CDR2 FQNEAQ (reference sequence). In DNA, the CDR3 is TGTGCCAGCAGCTTAGGGAGAGGTGAGCAGTACTTC. This gives the protein CASSLGRGEQYF.

This clonotype was detected ten times or more. This chain uses TRBV7-3 with TRBJ2-3, with a weak D call TRBD2 (6 bases). Germline V gives CDR1 SGHTA, CDR2 FQGTGA. Trimming stripped 2 bases from V and 4 bases from J, with 10 bases between. The CDR3 has 14 amino acids. In DNA, the CDR3 is TGTGCCAGCAGCTTATCAGGGAGGCCAGATACGCAGTATTTT. This gives the protein CASSLSGRPDTQYF.

This clonotype was seen ten or more times. This chain joins TRBV7-6 and TRBJ2-5; D gene ambiguous. Germline V gene data show CDR1 as SGHVS and CDR2 as FNYEAQ. CDR3 length equals 15 residues. V lost 7 bases and J lost 5, with 20 bases in between. The CDR3: CASTRRPTSSETQYF. CDR3 nucleotides: TGTGCCAGCACGCGGCGACCCACATCTTCCGAGACCCAGTACTTC.

This clonotype was picked up many times. The chain employs TRBV3-1 and TRBJ2-4; no clear D. Germline V gene data show CDR1 as LGHDT and CDR2 as YNNKEL (reference sequence). This CDR3 is 18 amino acids long. V lost 4 bases and J lost 7, with 26 bases in between. The chain's CDR3 is CASSPPPGAEVIGNIQYF. CDR3 in DNA: TGTGCCAGCAGCCCCCCTCCCGGCGCAGAGGTTATAGGGAACATTCAGTACTTC. The whole variable domain, filled in from reference TRBV3-1 and TRBJ2-4, reads DTAVSQTPKYLVTQMGNDKSIKCEQNLGHDTMYWYKQDSKKFLKIMFSYNNKELIINETVPNRFSPKSPDKAHLNLHINSLELGDSAVYFCASSPPPGAEVIGNIQYFGAGTRLSVL.

This clonotype was observed at least ten times. V and J are TRBV29-1 and TRBJ1-4, with 10 bases matching TRBD1. The junction had 6 bases not matched to a gene; V was cut back by 4 bases and J by 7 bases. The CDR3 is 14 residues long. Germline CDR1 is SQVTM and CDR2 is ANQGSEA. Here the CDR3 reads CSVGATGGSEKLFF. CDR3 DNA: TGCAGCGTTGGGGCGACAGGGGGCAGTGAAAAACTGTTTTTT.

This clonotype has at least ten counts. This chain links TRBV12-3 or TRBV12-4 with TRBJ2-7, with D unclear. V was trimmed by 1 base and J by 4 bases, leaving 8 bases between them. The CDR3 has 13 residues. CDR3 protein: CASSLGLGYEQYF. CDR3 sequence (DNA): TGTGCCAGCAGTTTAGGGTTGGGATACGAGCAGTACTTC.

V is TRBV28 and J is TRBJ2-1, with D possibly TRBD1 on 5 matching bases. Trimming took 7 bases from V and 5 from J, leaving 12 bases between them. The CDR3 sequence is 13 residues long. Per the germline V gene, CDR1 is MDHEN and CDR2 is SYDVKM. CDR3 nucleotide sequence: TGTGCCAGCACGCTCCTAGGGGACAATGAGCAGTTCTTC. Its translation: CASTLLGDNEQFF. The full variable domain, its missing parts supplied by reference TRBV28 and TRBJ2-1, is DVKVTQSSRYLVKRTGEKVFLECVQDMDHENMFWYRQDPGLGLRLIYFSYDVKMKEKGDIPEGYSVSREKKERFSLILESASTNQTSMYLCASTLLGDNEQFFGPGTRLTVL.

The CDR3 region is CASSLVVGGPGNEQFF. The CDR3 DNA reads as TGTGCCAGCAGCTTAGTGGTGGGAGGGCCGGGGAATGAGCAGTTCTTC. The J gene is TRBJ2-1, the V gene TRBV7-9; 7 nucleotides match TRBD2. CDR3 length: 16 residues. Germline V gene sequence: CDR1 SEHNR, CDR2 FQNEAQ (reference sequence). V shed 1 base and J 7 bases; nucleotides not matched to a gene: 10.

This clonotype has at least ten counts. This chain connects TRBV9 to TRBJ2-3; 7 nucleotides match TRBD2. In germline, CDR1 is SGDLS, CDR2 YYNGEE. This CDR3 spans 22 amino acids. Germline trimming cut 1 base from V and 5 bases from J; bases unmatched to any gene: 28. The CDR3 DNA is TGTGCCAGCAGCGTAATCCCACTCGATCCCTCACTAGCGCGGGGAGATCTAGATACGCAGTATTTT. Protein: CASSVIPLDPSLARGDLDTQYF.

As to this clonotype: Possible read error: a much larger clone is one base away. This chain uses TRBV19 with TRBJ1-1; D gene ambiguous. Germline CDR1 is LNHDA and CDR2 is SQIVND (reference sequence). The CDR3 runs 13 residues. V lost 6 bases to trimming and J lost 2 bases, with 10 bases between them. In nucleotides, the CDR3 is TGTGCCAGTAGGGCGACCTTCAACACTGAAGCTTTCTTT. Protein: CASRATFNTEAFF.

The genes are TRBV12-3 or TRBV12-4 and TRBJ2-7; maybe TRBD1 (6 bases). This CDR3 is 19 amino acids long. V was cut by 3 bases and J by 3 bases, with 27 bases left in between. CDR3 bases: TGTGCCAGCAGTTTGAGTGTGGGTACAGGGCCGGGGTTTCTCTACGAGCAGTACTTC. Protein product: CASSLSVGTGPGFLYEQYF.